This TCR beta chain was recovered during a study of neurological immune-mediated disorders. General observations from the study: Whereas HTLV-1-associated myelopathy showed the most TCR clonal expansion, multiple sclerosis showed the least, with levels below those of healthy controls.

The authors made cDNA by 5'RACE with 10-nucleotide random UMIs. TCRdb redid the calling of the 5' RACE reads with MiXCR, one entry per CDR3 protein. The table has roughly 48,000 distinct CDR3 sequences, 10% to 15% seen once. Time point defined: longitudinal time-point 3. A total of 2 million PBMCs stored at -80 degrees C provided the unsorted libraries. The sample holds many counts of this clonotype. Its cognate antigen is unknown. The V segment lost 3 bases and the J segment 8 bases; nucleotides outside the gene matches: 4. CDR3 length equals 13 residues. Per the germline V gene, CDR1 is SGHNT and CDR2 is YYREEE (reference sequence).

Source material: PBMCs. The chain links TRBV5-4 to TRBJ1-2, with 10 bases matching TRBD1. This TCR derives from a male donor with HTLV-1-associated myelopathy (HAM/TSP). As DNA, the CDR3 is TGTGCCAGCAGCTCGGGGACAGGGGACGGCTACACCTTC. Protein: CASSSGTGDGYTF.